This T cell receptor (beta chain) was found in a study of shared clonotypes between healthy human individuals. Study findings and constraints: Non-shared clonotypes had lower generation probabilities than clonotypes shared by all four sorted-subset donors.

Using about 190 ng DNA, approximately 27,000 T cell genomes, the sorted-subset replicate PCRs were run. Using immunoSEQ multiplex PCR, the repertoire was profiled, and TCRdb retains in-frame clones only, with some absent. In the table there are 2 million to 2.5 million clones, 93% of which are singletons. Each donor was a Caucasian adult residing in Nashville, Tennessee. Details on this clone: Its target is not known.

Per the germline V gene, CDR1 is MNHNS and CDR2 is SASEGT. V lost 4 bases, J lost 0 bases, and 7 bases stayed unmatched. CDR3 length: 18 amino acids. This TCR was sampled from a man between 18 and 35 years old in good health. Some clones in this sample may be carry-over from other donors' samples. Sequencing was performed on naive CD4+ T cells from PBMCs. Sample subset: CD45RA+ positively selected. The gene calls are TRBV6-1 and TRBJ2-5; 14 nucleotides match TRBD2. CDR3 sequence: CASSGLWTSGGNQETQYF. The CDR3 coding sequence is TGTGCCAGCAGTGGACTATGGACTAGCGGGGGGAACCAAGAGACCCAGTACTTC.